These 9 T cell receptor beta chains originate from one sample sequenced in a study of shared clonotypes between healthy human individuals. Profiling relied on immunoSEQ multiplex PCR, and the TCRdb table lists in-frame clones only, not all of them. Of some 550,000 clones in the sample, 95% to 98% were seen once. The sequencing input was naive CD4+ T cells sorted from blood. Subset defined: CD45RA+ positively selected. The source of these receptors is a woman aged 25 to 45 in good health.

The gene calls are TRBV5-4 and TRBJ2-7, with D perhaps TRBD1 (6 bases). This CDR3 region has 16 residues. Per germline, CDR1 SGHNT and CDR2 YYREEE (reference sequence). Trimming took off 0 bases at V and 0 bases at J, with 13 bases between the two ends. CDR3 in amino acids: CASSLDGGLSSYEQYF. As DNA, the CDR3 is TGTGCCAGCAGCTTGGATGGGGGCCTCAGCTCCTACGAGCAGTACTTC. The entire variable domain, with the rest obtained from reference TRBV5-4 and TRBJ2-7, is as follows: ETGVTQSPTHLIKTRGQQVTLRCSSQSGHNTVSWYQQALGQGPQFIFQYYREEENGRGNFPPRFSGLQFPNYSSELNVNALELDDSALYLCASSLDGGLSSYEQYFGPGTRLTVT.

V is TRBV15 and J is TRBJ2-2; TRBD2 matches at 10 bases. Germline V gives CDR1 LNHNV, CDR2 YYDKDF (reference sequence). Trimming removed 1 base from V and 5 bases from J; junction bases left unmatched: 10. The CDR3 is 18 residues long. This CDR3 reads CATSRGGFSGGITGELFF. CDR3 nucleotides: TGTGCCACCAGCAGAGGAGGGTTTAGCGGGGGGATTACCGGGGAGCTGTTTTTT.

About this clone: At the DNA level, this CDR3 is encoded by other sequences in the same sample as well. The rearrangement joins TRBV5-1 to TRBJ1-1; D is perhaps TRBD1 (5 bases). Germline V gives CDR1 SGHRS, CDR2 YFSETQ. This CDR3 region has 13 residues. Trimming left V 0 bases short and J 3 bases short, with 6 bases between. In nucleotides, the CDR3 is TGCGCCAGCAGCTTGGTCAGGGACACTGAAGCTTTCTTT. Translated: CASSLVRDTEAFF.

The chain recombines TRBV7-8 with TRBJ2-7; 10 bases agree with TRBD2. The V and J ends lost 6 bases and 0 bases, in that order; junction bases with no gene match: 5. Germline assignment: CDR1 SGHVS and CDR2 FQNEAQ. This CDR3 has 15 amino acids. The DNA of the CDR3 is TGTGCCAGCAGGGGACTAGCGCTGAGCTCCTACGAGCAGTACTTC. This gives the protein CASRGLALSSYEQYF.

V and J are TRBV5-1 and TRBJ2-1, with 7 bases matching TRBD1. The length of the CDR3 is 17 residues. The V gene end was trimmed by 0 bases and the J gene end by 8 bases; junction bases not matched to a gene: 14. Germline CDR1 SGHRS, CDR2 YFSETQ. CDR3 loop: CASSLGFGGFTGDEQFF. The CDR3 DNA reads as TGCGCCAGCAGCTTGGGTTTTGGGGGATTCACAGGGGATGAGCAGTTCTTC.

The V call is TRBV5-6, the J call TRBJ2-7, with D perhaps TRBD1 (5 bases). Trimming shortened V by 1 base and J by 5 bases, and 13 bases separated the two germline ends. This CDR3 has 14 amino acids. The germline CDR1 and CDR2 sequences are SGHDT and YYEEEE. The chain's CDR3 is CASSLRWARDEQYF. In DNA form, the CDR3 reads TGTGCCAGCAGCTTGCGATGGGCCAGGGACGAGCAGTACTTC.

The genes are TRBV5-1 and TRBJ2-7; no definite D call. Germline V gene data show CDR1 as SGHRS and CDR2 as YFSETQ. The CDR3 totals 12 residues. V shed 6 bases and J shed 6 bases, with 13 bases lying between them. The CDR3 bases are TGCGCCAGCACCCGGGCAGGTTCCGAGCAGTACTTC. Its translation: CASTRAGSEQYF.

Written as DNA, the CDR3 is TGTGCCAGCAGGGGCGGGCGAGGCGAGCAGTACTTC. This gives the protein CASRGGRGEQYF. The chain joins TRBV27 to TRBJ2-7; perhaps TRBD2 as D (5 bases). Deletions cut 6 bases from V and 6 bases from J, with 12 bases between. The CDR3 sequence is 12 residues long. Germline lookup yields CDR1 MNHEY and CDR2 SMNVEV (reference sequence).

This clone was recorded only once. The J gene is TRBJ1-5, the V gene TRBV7-2; weak D call: TRBD1 (5 bases). Trimming removed 5 bases from V and 3 bases from J, with 17 bases in between. In germline, CDR1 is SGHTA, CDR2 FQGNSA. The CDR3 spans 16 residues. CDR3 sequence: CASSQKSTALNQPQHF. The CDR3, as DNA: TGTGCCAGCAGCCAAAAATCGACAGCGCTCAATCAGCCCCAGCATTTT.